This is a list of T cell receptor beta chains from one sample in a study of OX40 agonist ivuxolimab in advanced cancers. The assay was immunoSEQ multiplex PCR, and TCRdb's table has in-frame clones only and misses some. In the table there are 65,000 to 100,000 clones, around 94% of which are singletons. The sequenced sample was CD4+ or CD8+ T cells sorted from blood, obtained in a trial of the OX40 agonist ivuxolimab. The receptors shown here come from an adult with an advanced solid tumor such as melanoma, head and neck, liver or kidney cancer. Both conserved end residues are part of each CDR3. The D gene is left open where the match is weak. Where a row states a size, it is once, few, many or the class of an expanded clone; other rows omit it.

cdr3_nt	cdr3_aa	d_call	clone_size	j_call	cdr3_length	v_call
TGTGCCAGCAGCCTTAGCTCACTAGCGGATGCTAATCGGGAGCTGTTTTTT	CASSLSSLADANRELFF	TRBD2	once	TRBJ2-2	17	TRBV11-2
TGTGCCAGCAGTTACGGCGACACCTACGAGCAGTACTTC	CASSYGDTYEQYF	NA	once	TRBJ2-7	13	TRBV6-5
TGTGCCAGCAGTAGCACAGATACGCAGTATTTT	CASSSTDTQYF	NA	NA	TRBJ2-3	11	TRBV28
TGTGCCAGCAGTTTGGGGGAAAGCACAGATACGCAGTATTTT	CASSLGESTDTQYF	NA	NA	TRBJ2-3	14	TRBV27
TGTGCCAGTAGTATTCTGCCTAGCGGGAAGAATGAGCAGTTCTTC	CASSILPSGKNEQFF	TRBD2	NA	TRBJ2-1	15	TRBV19
TGCGCCAGCAGCCAAGATCCAGCTAACTATGGCTACACCTTC	CASSQDPANYGYTF	NA	NA	TRBJ1-2	14	TRBV4-1
TGTGCCAGCAGCGTGGAGGGTTACACTGAAGCTTTCTTT	CASSVEGYTEAFF	NA	NA	TRBJ1-1	13	TRBV9
TGCGCCAGCAGCTATGGGACACTCTACGAGCAGTACTTC	CASSYGTLYEQYF	NA	NA	TRBJ2-7	13	TRBV5-1
TGCGCCAGCAGTGAGTGGGTGGGAGGCCGCAACACCGGGGAGCTGTTTTTT	CASSEWVGGRNTGELFF	NA	NA	TRBJ2-2	17	TRBV10-1
TGTGCCAGCACCAGCTTCCTGGGACAGGTTATAGAGACCCAGTACTTC	CASTSFLGQVIETQYF	TRBD1	NA	TRBJ2-5	16	TRBV28
TGTGCCACCAGCAGAGGCCCCCGACAGGGAGGCTTATCCTCCGAAGCCTACACCTTC	CATSRGPRQGGLSSEAYTF	TRBD1	once	TRBJ1-2	19	TRBV15
TGTGCCAGCAGCTTTGGGACAGTAAACACTGAAGCTTTCTTT	CASSFGTVNTEAFF	TRBD1	NA	TRBJ1-1	14	TRBV5-6